The 18 T cell receptor beta chains listed next were all sequenced from one sample in a study of T cell repertoires in cytomegalovirus infection. One entry per CDR3 protein, called by TCRdb with MiXCR from the reads. The table has roughly 78,000 distinct CDR3 sequences, around 40% seen once. Their cognate antigens are unknown. The source was CD8+ T cells from cultured PBMCs, collected from culture after CMV antigen stimulation. These receptors originate from a human donor in good health (CMV status not recorded). Some clones in this sample may be carry-over from other donors' samples.

The chain employs TRBV11-2 and TRBJ2-3, with D uncertain. Trimming removed 5 bases from V and 2 bases from J, with 26 bases in between. CDR1 is SGHAT, CDR2 FQNNGV, per germline. This CDR3 comprises 19 residues. The CDR3 DNA reads as TGTGCCAGCAGCCAGTATGCGAGTTTTAGGGCCCAACTCACAGATACGCAGTATTTT. It is translated as CASSQYASFRAQLTDTQYF.

The chain combines TRBV7-9 with TRBJ1-4; 7 bases line up with TRBD1. The CDR3 has 17 residues. The germline CDR1 and CDR2 sequences are SEHNR and FQNEAQ (reference sequence). The junction had 14 bases not matched to a gene; V was cut back by 5 bases and J by 5 bases. This CDR3 reads CASSTGTVQGPNEKLFF. CDR3 coding DNA: TGTGCCAGCAGCACCGGGACAGTTCAGGGTCCAAATGAAAAACTGTTTTTT.

The gene calls are TRBV7-6 and TRBJ1-1, with TRBD1 matching 8 bases. The germline CDR1 and CDR2 sequences are SGHVS and FNYEAQ. The CDR3 extends over 16 amino acids. Losses at the gene ends were 11 bases for V and 0 bases for J; bases not matched to a gene: 14. CDR3 coding DNA: TGTGCCGACCGGACAGGGCCCACAGCCTTGAACACTGAAGCTTTCTTT. It codes for CADRTGPTALNTEAFF.

The J gene is TRBJ1-2, the V gene TRBV6-1; no reliable D call. Germline values: CDR1 MNHNS, CDR2 SASEGT. With 6 bases removed from V and 3 bases from J, the gap between germline ends came to 11 bases. The CDR3 contains 13 residues. Written as DNA, the CDR3 is TGTGCCAGCAGACCCCAGGAGTACTATGGCTACACCTTC. Translating it yields CASRPQEYYGYTF.

This clonotype appeared a few times. This chain joins TRBV7-2 and TRBJ2-7; possibly TRBD1 for D (5 bases). V dropped 1 base and J dropped 7 bases, with 11 bases sitting between them. This CDR3 region has 13 residues. From germline, CDR1 is SGHTA and CDR2 FQGNSA. DNA of the CDR3: TGTGCCAGCAGCTTAGTTGCAGGGCCGGAGCAGTACTTC. Amino acid sequence: CASSLVAGPEQYF.

The chain links TRBV4-2 to TRBJ2-2; D not resolved. The V end was cut by 2 bases, the J end by 4 bases, with 14 bases between. The germline V gene encodes CDR1 LGHNA and CDR2 YNFKEQ. CDR3 size: 16 residues. CDR3 protein: CASSQSGVELTGELFF. DNA for the CDR3: TGTGCCAGCAGCCAATCCGGCGTAGAGCTCACCGGGGAGCTGTTTTTT.

The sample holds one count of this clonotype. J is TRBJ2-3 and V is TRBV4-2; the match to TRBD1 covers 8 bases. J lost 6 bases, V lost 1 base, and 9 bases had no gene match. Germline V lookup: CDR1 LGHNA, CDR2 YNFKEQ. CDR3 length: 16 amino acids. The CDR3 region is CASSQGDGQGSDTQYF. The CDR3 coding sequence is TGTGCCAGCAGCCAAGGCGACGGACAGGGTTCCGATACGCAGTATTTT.

This chain connects TRBV27 to TRBJ1-1; D possibly corresponds to TRBD1 (6 bases). V was trimmed by 3 bases and J by 8 bases, leaving 13 bases between them. Per germline, CDR1 MNHEY and CDR2 SMNVEV (reference sequence). This CDR3 spans 13 amino acids. This chain's CDR3 is CASSLGQGREAFF. In DNA, the CDR3 is TGTGCCAGCAGTTTGGGGCAGGGGAGGGAAGCTTTCTTT.

V gene TRBV6-4 combines with J gene TRBJ2-3; 7 bases fit TRBD1. Germline V lookup: CDR1 MRHNA, CDR2 SNTAGT. The CDR3 covers 15 residues. V shed 5 bases, J shed 3 bases, and the junction held 8 bases outside the gene matches. CDR3: CASSFQGGSTDTQYF. CDR3 nucleotide sequence: TGTGCCAGCAGTTTCCAAGGGGGCTCGACAGATACGCAGTATTTT.

This clonotype has ten or more counts. The V call is TRBV7-2, the J call TRBJ2-1; D gene ambiguous. The ends were cut back, 1 base at V and 9 bases at J, with 4 bases in the middle. CDR3 length: 11 residues. The germline CDR1 and CDR2 sequences are SGHTA and FQGNSA. The CDR3 DNA sequence: TGTGCCAGCAGCTTAGGGGGTGAGCAGTTCTTC. This gives the protein CASSLGGEQFF.

A few counts support this clonotype. This CDR3 is CASSGSRPSTEAFF. The DNA of the CDR3 is TGTGCCAGCAGTGGGTCCAGGCCGTCCACTGAAGCTTTCTTT. The chain recombines TRBV27 with TRBJ1-1; D not certain. V was pared by 5 bases and J by 4 bases, with 14 bases between. Germline CDR1 reads MNHEY; CDR2 reads SMNVEV (reference sequence). The CDR3 spans 14 residues.

This clonotype was recorded many times. The chain employs TRBV7-2 and TRBJ2-5; 12 positions match TRBD2. The germline V gene has CDR1 SGHTA and CDR2 FQGNSA. With 2 bases clipped from V and 4 bases from J, the junction kept 5 bases outside the gene matches. CDR3 length: 16 residues. CDR3 amino acids: CASSLWLAGGLETQYF. The CDR3 DNA is TGTGCCAGCAGCTTATGGCTAGCGGGGGGGCTAGAGACCCAGTACTTC. The variable domain in full, with the rest retrieved from reference TRBV7-2 and TRBJ2-5, is GAGVSQSPSNKVTEKGKDVELRCDPISGHTALYWYRQSLGQGLEFLIYFQGNSAPDKSGLPSDRFSAERTGGSVSTLTIQRTQQEDSAVYLCASSLWLAGGLETQYFGPGTRLLVL.

DNA for the CDR3: TGTGCCAGCAGCTTCCGACAGAGCTTATACAATGAGCAGTTCTTC. Translated, it gives CASSFRQSLYNEQFF. The chain uses TRBV11-2 and TRBJ2-1, with D perhaps matching TRBD1 (5 bases). The CDR3 contains 15 residues. Trimming took off 3 bases at V and 4 bases at J, with 13 bases between the two ends. CDR1 is SGHAT, CDR2 FQNNGV, per germline.

This chain links TRBV27 with TRBJ1-1; D unclear. Per germline, CDR1 MNHEY and CDR2 SMNVEV (reference sequence). The V end was cut by 3 bases, the J end by 6 bases, with 20 bases between. The CDR3 covers 16 residues. CDR3 coding DNA: TGTGCCAGCAGTTTCTTCAACGGATTCGGCCTTGCTGAAGCTTTCTTT. This codes for CASSFFNGFGLAEAFF.

The rearrangement joins TRBV14 to TRBJ2-7; 12 bases agree with TRBD2. The CDR3 is 17 residues long. The ends lost 1 base at V and 3 bases at J; junction bases unmatched: 7. Germline loops: CDR1 SGHDN, CDR2 FVKESK. The CDR3 protein is CASSQADLAGGLYEQYF. CDR3 nucleotide sequence: TGTGCCAGCAGCCAAGCGGATCTAGCGGGGGGGCTCTACGAGCAGTACTTC.

The J gene is TRBJ2-7, the V gene TRBV10-3; a weak D match, TRBD1 (6 bases). The CDR3 runs 15 residues. The germline V gene has CDR1 ENHRY and CDR2 SYGVKD. V lost 5 bases to trimming and J lost 2 bases, with 16 bases between them. The CDR3 loop reads CAISPGTPGPYEQYF. The DNA of the CDR3 is TGTGCCATCAGTCCCGGGACACCAGGCCCCTACGAGCAGTACTTC.

V and J are TRBV7-9 and TRBJ2-6, with no clear D. Trimming cost V 5 bases and J 2 bases, with 10 bases left between them. Germline V gene data show CDR1 as SEHNR and CDR2 as FQNEAQ (reference sequence). The CDR3 is 15 amino acids. DNA of the CDR3: TGTGCCAGCAGCAACAAAGACACTGGGGCCAACGTCCTGACTTTC. Translated: CASSNKDTGANVLTF.

In this sample, this clonotype turned up a few times. The V call is TRBV4-3, the J call TRBJ2-1; 12 bases are a match to TRBD2. V was clipped by 4 bases and J by 6 bases; unmatched bases: 4. The CDR3 is 15 residues long. Germline values: CDR1 LGHNA, CDR2 YSLEER. In DNA form, the CDR3 reads TGCGCCAGCAGCCTCGGGACTAGCGGGTTCAATGAGCAGTTCTTC. It is translated as CASSLGTSGFNEQFF.